Following are 14 T cell receptor beta chains from one sample sequenced in a study of cytomegalovirus exposure and HLA in healthy donors. The PCR made use of 60 Vbeta and 13 Jbeta primers. The assay was immunoSEQ multiplex PCR, and TCRdb's table has in-frame clones only and misses some. The data show roughly 66,000 clones, 78% seen once. Sequencing was carried out using PBMCs. These receptors were taken from a man younger than 35 in good health and CMV-seropositive.

This chain uses TRBV30 with TRBJ2-1; 11 nucleotides agree with TRBD2. The CDR3 sequence is 15 residues long. Trimming cost V 3 bases and J 5 bases; bases outside gene matches: 6. Germline CDR1 GTSNPN, CDR2 SVGIG (reference sequence). The CDR3 spells CAWSVIAGGNNEQFF. The CDR3 bases are TGTGCCTGGAGCGTGATAGCGGGAGGGAACAATGAGCAGTTCTTC.

The chain combines TRBV6-6 with TRBJ1-2; 7 bases are shared with TRBD1. The germline gives CDR1 MNHNY, CDR2 SVGAGI (reference sequence). The CDR3 spans 14 residues. The V gene end was trimmed by 4 bases and the J gene end by 2 bases; junction bases not matched to a gene: 4. The CDR3 region is CASSFDRANYGYTF. For the CDR3, the DNA is TGTGCCAGCAGTTTCGACAGGGCAAACTATGGCTACACCTTC.

The CDR3 loop reads CASSFTGNAYGYTF. As DNA, the CDR3 is TGCGCCAGCAGCTTTACAGGGAACGCCTATGGCTACACCTTC. The rearrangement joins TRBV5-1 to TRBJ1-2; tentatively, D is TRBD1 (6 bases). This CDR3 spans 14 amino acids. With 2 bases removed from V and 4 bases from J, the gap between germline ends came to 12 bases. CDR1 SGHRS and CDR2 YFSETQ come from the germline V gene.

The rearrangement joins TRBV5-4 to TRBJ1-1; D gene unclear. Trimming stripped 4 bases from V and 3 bases from J, with 10 bases between. CDR1 is SGHNT, CDR2 YYREEE, per germline (reference sequence). The length of the CDR3 is 13 residues. The CDR3 protein is CASSAGDYTEAFF. As DNA, the CDR3 is TGTGCCAGCAGCGCGGGAGATTACACTGAAGCTTTCTTT.

This chain uses TRBV29-1 with TRBJ2-6; D not certain. Germline V CDR1 and CDR2: SQVTM, ANQGSEA. The CDR3 consists of 14 residues. The V end lost 3 bases, the J end lost 0 bases, and 6 bases lay between the germline ends. CDR3 sequence: CSVEPVSGANVLTF. The CDR3 DNA reads as TGCAGCGTTGAGCCGGTCTCTGGGGCCAACGTCCTGACTTTC.

The rearrangement links TRBV13 to TRBJ2-5; 10 bases map to TRBD2. The CDR3 loop spans 18 amino acids. CDR1 is PRHDT, CDR2 FYEKMQ, per germline (reference sequence). V lost 5 bases to trimming and J lost 5 bases; unmatched junction nucleotides: 17. The CDR3 here is CASSTGGLAGAYRETQYF. CDR3 DNA: TGTGCCAGCAGCACTGGCGGGCTAGCGGGAGCCTACCGGGAGACCCAGTACTTC.

The chain employs TRBV2 and TRBJ1-5, with 7 bases identical to TRBD1. The CDR3 loop spans 14 amino acids. Germline CDR1 and CDR2: SNHLY and FYNNEI. J gave up 5 bases and V 4 bases, and 5 bases lay outside the gene matches. The CDR3 region has the DNA TGTGCCAGCAGTGGCGGCAGGGGGGATCAGCCCCAGCATTTT. This encodes CASSGGRGDQPQHF.

The chain combines TRBV6-6 with TRBJ1-5, with 11 bases that match TRBD1. Trimming removed 6 bases from V and 6 bases from J; junction bases left unmatched: 7. The length of the CDR3 is 15 residues. CDR1 is MNHNY and CDR2 is SVGAGI in the germline V gene (reference sequence). The CDR3, as DNA: TGTGCCAGCAGCCCGGACAGGGGGCCGACTCAGCCCCAGCATTTT. Residues: CASSPDRGPTQPQHF.

The gene calls are TRBV25-1 and TRBJ2-7; possible D gene TRBD1, 5 bases. This CDR3 is built from 12 residues. Germline values: CDR1 MGHDK, CDR2 SYGVNS. Trimming shortened V by 11 bases and J by 6 bases, and 17 bases separated the two germline ends. Here the CDR3 reads CASQGFRAEQYF. The CDR3 DNA reads TGTGCCTCCCAGGGTTTTAGGGCCGAGCAGTACTTC.

The CDR3 sequence is CASSRLAGDDNEQFF. CDR3 nucleotide sequence: TGCGCCAGCAGCCGACTAGCGGGAGATGATAATGAGCAGTTCTTC. The V gene is TRBV5-1, the J gene TRBJ2-1; 12 bases align to TRBD2. Trimming cost V 4 bases and J 7 bases; bases outside gene matches: 6. Germline lookup yields CDR1 SGHRS and CDR2 YFSETQ. The CDR3 extends over 15 amino acids.

The J gene is TRBJ2-5, the V gene TRBV10-1; D might be TRBD2 (5 bases). This CDR3 is built from 15 residues. Deletions cut 3 bases from V and 3 bases from J, with 14 bases between. The germline V gene has CDR1 WNHNN and CDR2 SYGVQD (reference sequence). The CDR3 sequence: CASSDNRGTKETQYF. CDR3 sequence (DNA): TGCGCCAGCAGTGATAATCGGGGTACGAAAGAGACCCAGTACTTC.

This chain links TRBV30 with TRBJ2-3; D is ambiguous. Per germline, CDR1 GTSNPN and CDR2 SVGIG (reference sequence). The CDR3 sequence is 13 residues long. Trimming stripped 1 base from V and 0 bases from J, with 5 bases between. The CDR3 loop is CAWSGTSTDTQYF. The DNA for the CDR3 is TGTGCCTGGAGTGGAACAAGCACAGATACGCAGTATTTT.

This clone was recorded many times. The chain carries TRBV6-4 and TRBJ2-1; TRBD1 agrees at 9 bases. Germline trimming cut 4 bases from V and 4 bases from J; bases unmatched to any gene: 8. Per germline, CDR1 MRHNA and CDR2 SNTAGT. CDR3 length: 16 residues. CDR3 DNA sequence: TGTGCCAGCAGTGCCTCCCCCGGGACAGGGTACAATGAGCAGTTCTTC. Protein: CASSASPGTGYNEQFF.

The rearrangement joins TRBV27 to TRBJ1-6; TRBD1 matches at 9 bases. This CDR3 contains 15 residues. V was pared by 6 bases and J by 5 bases, with 5 bases of the junction left unmatched. The germline CDR1 and CDR2 sequences are MNHEY and SMNVEV (reference sequence). Here the CDR3 DNA reads TGTGCCAGCAGCCGACGGGACAGGGATAATTCACCCCTCCACTTT. Encoded protein: CASSRRDRDNSPLHF.